This record covers a single T cell receptor (beta chain). Its antigen is unknown. A read error may produce the germline difference seen at one junction end. Three rounds of nested PCR, following a modified ARM-PCR protocol, produced the TCRbeta library. One entry per CDR3 protein results from TCRdb running MiXCR on the multiplex PCR reads. The table lists 65,000 to 90,000 distinct CDR3 sequences, approximately 79% of them singletons. This CDR3 has 12 residues. The germline gives CDR1 SGHNT, CDR2 YYREEE (reference sequence). This sample is drawn from a study of tumor and adjacent non-tumor tissue in lung cancer. About the study: The cohort had approximately 13 adenocarcinoma, a couple of squamous cell and 1 small cell patients. The study, taken as a whole, reports: Normal lung showed higher cumulative top 100 clone frequency than tumor.

This sample's RNA came from whole unsorted tissue. The sequence was obtained from a woman between 45 and 65 years old with non-small cell lung cancer. The gene calls are TRBV5-4 and TRBJ2-5; D perhaps matches TRBD1 (7 bases). Sequencing was carried out using lung tumor tissue. CDR3 sequence reads: CANRRGQETQYF. CDR3 sequence (DNA): TGTGCCAACAGGAGGGGGCAAGAGACACAGTACTTC.